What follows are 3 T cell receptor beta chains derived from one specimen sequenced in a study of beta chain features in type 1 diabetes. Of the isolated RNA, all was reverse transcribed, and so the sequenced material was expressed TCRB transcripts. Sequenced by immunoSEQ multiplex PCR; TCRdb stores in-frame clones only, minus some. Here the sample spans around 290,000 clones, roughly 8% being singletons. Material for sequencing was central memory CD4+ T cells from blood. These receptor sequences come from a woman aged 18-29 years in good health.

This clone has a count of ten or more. This CDR3 reads CASSPAVAREQFF. In DNA, the CDR3 is TGTGCCAGCAGCCCCGCAGTAGCCAGGGAGCAGTTCTTC. This chain connects TRBV11-3 to TRBJ2-1, with unresolved D. From germline, CDR1 is SGHNT and CDR2 YENEEA. V was shortened by 5 bases and J by 10 bases, with 15 bases between the two germline ends. The CDR3 runs 13 residues.

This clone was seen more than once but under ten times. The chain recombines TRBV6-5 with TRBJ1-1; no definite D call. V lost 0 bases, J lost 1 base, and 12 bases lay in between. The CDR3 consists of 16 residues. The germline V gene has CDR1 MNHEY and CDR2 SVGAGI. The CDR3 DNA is TGTGCCAGCAGTTACTCGGAGGCGTTGGGGAACACTGAAGCTTTCTTT. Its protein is CASSYSEALGNTEAFF.

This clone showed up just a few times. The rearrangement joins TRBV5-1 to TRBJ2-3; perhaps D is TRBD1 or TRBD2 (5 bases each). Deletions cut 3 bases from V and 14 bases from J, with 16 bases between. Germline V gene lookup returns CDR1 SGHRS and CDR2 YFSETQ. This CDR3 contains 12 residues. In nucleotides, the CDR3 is TGCGCCAGCAGCTCTTCCGGGACCACGAGGTATTTT. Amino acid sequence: CASSSSGTTRYF.